Described below is a single TCR beta chain sequence and its context. As yet, its antigen is unknown. Sample time point: baseline, week 1 (first vaccination visit). Treatment here: pre-vaccination baseline after standard-of-care therapy. The data stem from a study of a mutant IDH1 vaccine in newly diagnosed glioma. Study-level results: Pseudoprogression appeared independent of alterations in top peripheral clonotypes.

Libraries were prepared by immunoSEQ multiplex PCR; TCRdb keeps only in-frame clonotypes and omits some of them. There are about 63,000 clones in the sample; over 70% occur only once, and approximately 4.5% lies in the top ten. This CDR3 comprises 18 residues. CDR1 and CDR2 (germline): SGHNT, YENEEA. Trimming removed 4 bases at V and 0 bases at J, with 21 bases between. This sequence joins TRBV11-3 and TRBJ1-2, with D perhaps matching TRBD1 (5 bases). This material consisted of peripheral blood mononuclear cells (PBMCs), taken from a glioma patient treated with radiotherapy, temozolomide or both. The sequence derives from a woman aged 18-35 years with glioma. Some clones in this sample may be carry-over from other donors' samples. The CDR3 bases are TGTGCCAGCAGCTCCCTAGGCCGGCAGGGAAGGGCTAACTATGGCTACACCTTC. Its translation is CASSSLGRQGRANYGYTF.